The rows below give T cell receptor beta chains drawn from one sample of a study of blood T cell repertoires in COVID-19. The table came from immunoSEQ multiplex PCR; TCRdb's copy has only in-frame clones and leaves some out. The sample has 200,000 to 250,000 clones; around 84% are singletons. The sequencing input was peripheral blood. The receptors come from a man aged 55 to 70 with acute or convalescent COVID-19. The CDR3 runs from the conserved cysteine through the conserved F or W. D genes are given only for firm matches. Expanded clones are given a class, and other clones once, few, many or no size at all.

J,V,D,size,CDR3,DNA
TRBJ1-2,TRBV10-1,-,-,CASSRDTWNYGYTF,TGCGCCAGCAGCAGGGACACCTGGAACTATGGCTACACCTTC
TRBJ1-1,TRBV5-4,-,-,CASSFVIGVNTEAFF,TGTGCCAGCAGCTTCGTGATCGGGGTGAACACTGAAGCTTTCTTT
TRBJ2-4,TRBV27,-,few,CASSNRFTGRDIQYF,TGTGCCAGCAGCAACCGGTTTACAGGGAGGGACATTCAGTACTTC
TRBJ2-3,TRBV11-2,-,-,CASRERHNRGDTQYF,TGTGCCAGCAGAGAACGACACAACCGCGGGGATACGCAGTATTTT
TRBJ1-1,TRBV5-8,TRBD1,-,CASSLTGVNTEAFF,TGTGCCAGCAGCTTGACAGGGGTTAACACTGAAGCTTTCTTT
TRBJ2-7,TRBV30,-,-,CACVFSNYGVEQYF,TGTGCCTGCGTTTTCAGCAATTACGGGGTCGAGCAGTACTTC
TRBJ2-1,TRBV25-1,-,-,CASSEWKGGAANEQFF,TGTGCCAGCAGTGAATGGAAGGGGGGGGCTGCAAATGAGCAGTTCTTC
TRBJ2-7,TRBV5-1,TRBD2,-,CASSSRGGSYEQYF,TGCGCCAGCAGCTCACGGGGGGGCTCTTACGAGCAGTACTTC
TRBJ1-2,TRBV12-3/TRBV12-4,-,-,CASSLWSGGYTF,TGTGCCAGCAGCCTCTGGAGTGGAGGCTACACCTTC
TRBJ2-5,TRBV5-1,-,-,CASSSGIQETQYF,TGCGCCAGCAGTTCAGGGATTCAAGAGACCCAGTACTTC
TRBJ2-2,TRBV9,TRBD2,-,CASGSRGVGGELFF,TGTGCCAGCGGGAGCCGGGGGGTCGGCGGGGAGCTGTTTTTT